This entry lists 16 T cell receptor beta chains sequenced from one sample in a study of shared clonotypes between healthy human individuals. The protocol was immunoSEQ multiplex PCR, while the TCRdb copy is restricted to in-frame clones and leaves out a portion. Among around 2,000,000 clones listed, 85% to 95% were seen once. Sequencing input: naive CD4+ T cells sorted from blood. Regarding subset: CD45RA+ positively selected. The receptor set was obtained from a man younger than 35 in good health.

The genes are TRBV29-1 and TRBJ1-4; no firm D call. This CDR3 has 12 amino acids. V was pared by 4 bases and J by 5 bases, with 8 bases between. Germline V gives CDR1 SQVTM, CDR2 ANQGSEA. The chain's CDR3 is CSVADGNEKLFF. The CDR3 DNA reads TGCAGCGTTGCCGACGGGAATGAAAAACTGTTTTTT.

The rearrangement links TRBV5-1 to TRBJ2-7; 11 bases map to TRBD1. From germline, CDR1 is SGHRS and CDR2 YFSETQ. CDR3 length: 18 amino acids. J was trimmed by 0 bases and V by 5 bases; bases with no gene match: 13. CDR3 residues: CASRRTGGSGSYSYEQYF. The CDR3 DNA reads as TGCGCCAGCAGACGGACAGGGGGCTCCGGATCTTACTCCTACGAGCAGTACTTC.

The rearrangement uses TRBV30 and TRBJ2-1, with 7 nucleotides matching TRBD2. Losses at the gene ends were 2 bases for V and 10 bases for J; bases not matched to a gene: 11. From germline, CDR1 is GTSNPN and CDR2 SVGIG (reference sequence). The CDR3 is made up of 14 amino acids. CDR3 amino acids: CAWSLSGGLEEQFF. DNA of the CDR3: TGTGCCTGGAGTTTATCGGGAGGACTTGAGGAGCAGTTCTTC.

Comments on this clone: The same CDR3 can be traced to other DNA sequences in this sample. The rearrangement joins TRBV7-6 to TRBJ2-5; D is undetermined. This CDR3 is 12 amino acids long. Trimming cost V 3 bases and J 4 bases, with 6 bases left between them. Germline CDR1 SGHVS, CDR2 FNYEAQ. For the CDR3, the DNA is TGTGCCAGCAGCTTGGTTTTAGAGACCCAGTACTTC. It translates to CASSLVLETQYF. Looking up the rest from reference TRBV7-6 and TRBJ2-5 gives the full variable domain: GAGVSQSPRYKVTKRGQDVALRCDPISGHVSLYWYRQALGQGPEFLTYFNYEAQQDKSGLPNDRFSAERPEGSISTLTIQRTEQRDSAMYRCASSLVLETQYFGPGTRLLVL.

The chain combines TRBV11-2 with TRBJ2-5; TRBD2 agrees at 7 bases. Per the germline V gene, CDR1 is SGHAT and CDR2 is FQNNGV. The CDR3 spans 14 residues. After removal of 8 bases from V and 5 bases from J, the junction contained 11 bases not matched to a gene. The DNA for the CDR3 is TGTGCCAGCTGTCTAGCGGCAAAATCGGAGACCCAGTACTTC. Protein: CASCLAAKSETQYF.

The rearrangement uses TRBV4-2 and TRBJ2-7; TRBD2 is a possible D gene (5 bases). This CDR3 has 17 residues. Germline V gene data show CDR1 as LGHNA and CDR2 as YNFKEQ. With 0 bases removed from V and 3 bases from J, the gap between germline ends came to 18 bases. The CDR3 nucleotides read TGTGCCAGCAGCCAAGAGCCACTTCCCAGCGGAGGCTACGAGCAGTACTTC. It encodes CASSQEPLPSGGYEQYF.

The chain joins TRBV19 to TRBJ1-1; TRBD1 aligns across 9 bases. Germline values: CDR1 LNHDA, CDR2 SQIVND (reference sequence). CDR3 size: 16 residues. Trimming cost V 3 bases and J 5 bases; bases outside gene matches: 10. The CDR3 loop is CASSIPGTGLRTEAFF. The DNA for the CDR3 is TGTGCCAGTAGTATCCCCGGGACAGGGCTGAGGACTGAAGCTTTCTTT.

The gene calls are TRBV11-2 and TRBJ2-3; D might be TRBD1 (5 bases). This CDR3 spans 15 amino acids. Trimming shortened V by 0 bases and J by 2 bases, and 9 bases separated the two germline ends. Germline CDR1 and CDR2: SGHAT and FQNNGV. The DNA of the CDR3 is TGTGCCAGCAGCTTAGAGGGCAGGGACACAGATACGCAGTATTTT. Translation: CASSLEGRDTDTQYF.

The V and J genes are TRBV5-1 and TRBJ2-3; no clear D gene. The germline V and J ends were trimmed by 6 bases and 3 bases, with 14 bases remaining between them. Germline V gene sequence: CDR1 SGHRS, CDR2 YFSETQ. The CDR3 is made up of 14 amino acids. The CDR3 nucleotides are TGCGCCAGCACCTTAGGACGGTCTACAGATACGCAGTATTTT. Amino acids: CASTLGRSTDTQYF. The whole variable domain, filled in from reference TRBV5-1 and TRBJ2-3, reads KAGVTQTPRYLIKTRGQQVTLSCSPISGHRSVSWYQQTPGQGLQFLFEYFSETQRNKGNFPGRFSGRQFSNSRSEMNVSTLELGDSALYLCASTLGRSTDTQYFGPGTRLTVL.

This clone was seen only once. The gene calls are TRBV11-2 and TRBJ2-5; D might be TRBD1 or TRBD2, each matching 6 bases. This CDR3 is built from 18 residues. The V end was cut by 5 bases, the J end by 3 bases, with 25 bases between. Germline CDR1 and CDR2: SGHAT and FQNNGV. The CDR3 sequence: CASSIARGRDISKETQYF. In DNA, the CDR3 is TGTGCCAGCAGCATAGCCCGGGGGCGGGATATTTCCAAAGAGACCCAGTACTTC.

Concerning this clone itself: This same CDR3 is encoded by further DNA sequences in the sample. The V and J genes are TRBV5-4 and TRBJ2-7; maybe TRBD2 (6 bases). Germline CDR1 reads SGHNT; CDR2 reads YYREEE (reference sequence). The CDR3 sequence is 12 residues long. Trimming left V 4 bases short and J 4 bases short, with 9 bases between. This CDR3 is CASSLGGYEQYF. CDR3 nucleotide sequence: TGTGCCAGCAGCCTGGGGGGTTACGAGCAGTACTTC. The full variable domain, rest sourced from reference TRBV5-4 and TRBJ2-7, is ETGVTQSPTHLIKTRGQQVTLRCSSQSGHNTVSWYQQALGQGPQFIFQYYREEENGRGNFPPRFSGLQFPNYSSELNVNALELDDSALYLCASSLGGYEQYFGPGTRLTVT.

This chain links TRBV10-1 with TRBJ1-2; no reliable D call. Trimming cost V 6 bases and J 6 bases, with 20 bases left between them. Germline CDR1 reads WNHNN; CDR2 reads SYGVQD (reference sequence). The CDR3 spans 15 residues. The CDR3 coding sequence is TGCGCCAGCAGGTTCCCTTGGGGTAAATACAATGGCTACACCTTC. This codes for CASRFPWGKYNGYTF.

The gene calls are TRBV5-4 and TRBJ2-7, with 8 bases matching TRBD1. The CDR3 runs 14 residues. The ends lost 4 bases at V and 4 bases at J; junction bases unmatched: 7. The germline CDR1 and CDR2 sequences are SGHNT and YYREEE (reference sequence). In DNA, the CDR3 is TGTGCCAGCAGCGCCGGGACAGGACCTTACGAGCAGTACTTC. Amino acids: CASSAGTGPYEQYF. The whole variable domain, remainder taken from reference TRBV5-4 and TRBJ2-7, is ETGVTQSPTHLIKTRGQQVTLRCSSQSGHNTVSWYQQALGQGPQFIFQYYREEENGRGNFPPRFSGLQFPNYSSELNVNALELDDSALYLCASSAGTGPYEQYFGPGTRLTVT.

V and J are TRBV11-1 and TRBJ1-1, with D possibly being TRBD1 (5 bases). Per the germline V gene, CDR1 is SGHAT and CDR2 is FQDESV (reference sequence). CDR3 size: 13 residues. V was clipped by 4 bases and J by 4 bases, with 10 bases between them. CDR3 loop: CASSSSDSTEAFF. The CDR3 nucleotides read TGTGCCAGCAGCTCAAGTGACAGCACTGAAGCTTTCTTT.

The count of this clone is one. This rearrangement joins TRBV10-2 to TRBJ2-5; no clear D gene. CDR1 is WSHSY and CDR2 is SAAADI in the germline V gene. V lost 6 bases and J lost 7, with 12 bases in between. This CDR3 region has 12 residues. The CDR3 spells CASRDAAGTQYF. The CDR3 DNA is TGCGCCAGCAGGGACGCCGCCGGGACCCAGTACTTC.

This clone came up once. This rearrangement joins TRBV6-6 to TRBJ2-7; tentatively, D is TRBD2 (7 bases). The germline V and J ends were trimmed by 7 bases and 2 bases, with 18 bases remaining between them. This CDR3 has 15 amino acids. Germline CDR1 MNHNY, CDR2 SVGAGI (reference sequence). The CDR3 DNA follows: TGTGCCAGCACCGAACCACGCGGGGGCCCCTACGAGCAGTACTTC. This translates into CASTEPRGGPYEQYF.